This TCR beta chain was captured in a study of vaccination and CD4 T cells after COVID-19. As for the study in general: Each enrolled participant received a two-dose regimen of either BNT162b2 or mRNA-1273 vaccine. Each of the control cultures got a CEFX pool, an HIV-1 Nef pool, or no peptide. Once diagnosed, patients had post-COVID samples drawn a median roughly 110 days later (range 35 to 161).

Study-wide points: Median SARS-CoV-2-reactive clonotype numbers rose nonsignificantly, roughly 20 to 38.

Concerning this clonotype itself: Its antigen is unknown.

Cultured CD4+ T-cell DNA underwent Oncomine TCR Beta short-read sequencing. TCRdb passed the PCR reads through MiXCR, listing each CDR3 protein once. The profile covers about 21,000 distinct CDR3 sequences, with just over 60% appearing a single time and less than 9% taken by the ten largest. Documented treatment: 10-day PBMC culture with coronavirus spike peptide pools or control peptides (ViraFEST assay). Germline CDR1 reads MRHNA; CDR2 reads SNTAGT. Trimming removed 3 bases from V and 6 bases from J; junction bases left unmatched: 4. The CDR3 length is 13 residues. The source of this sequence is a human donor who had recovered from COVID-19. Sequenced input: CD4+ T cells from blood, cultured in vitro. This chain uses TRBV6-4 with TRBJ1-2, with TRBD1 matching over 7 bases. CDR3 sequence reads: CASSDRQGDGYTF. DNA of the CDR3: TGTGCCAGCAGTGATAGACAGGGAGATGGCTACACCTTC.